This T cell receptor beta chain appears in the sequencing data of a study of blood T cell repertoires in COVID-19. The overall study: The United States, Italy and Spain were the sources of the acute and convalescent COVID-19 samples. PBMCs, B-cell-depleted T cells, or T cells were the source of the cDNA or gDNA that made up the material.

In the source study's methods: Reference gene primer amplification yielded estimated nucleated cell counts. Measured with immunoSEQ multiplex PCR; TCRdb has only the in-frame clones, and not every one. Clonal size and the V and J genes are those of that table, whereas D and trimming came from the DNA. The profile shows roughly 86,000 clones, about nine tenths of them singletons. CDR1 and CDR2 from the germline V gene are DFQATT and SNEGSKA (reference sequence). This CDR3 has 15 amino acids. V shed 3 bases, J shed 0 bases, and the junction held 6 bases outside the gene matches. The sequence came from a middle-aged man with active or convalescent COVID-19. Sequenced: peripheral blood. The V and J genes are TRBV20-1 and TRBJ2-5; 8 bases map to TRBD1. This CDR3 reads CSASRQGANQETQYF. The CDR3 DNA reads as TGCAGTGCTAGTAGGCAGGGGGCGAACCAAGAGACCCAGTACTTC.